These T cell receptor beta chains were read from a single sample in a study of CD8 T cells in ankylosing spondylitis. In TCRdb, the 5' RACE reads were re-called with MiXCR into one record per CDR3 protein. The profile covers 250,000 to 400,000 distinct CDR3 sequences, with 11% appearing a single time and roughly 9.5% taken by the ten largest. The sequenced sample was blood, either unsorted or a sorted T cell fraction (not recorded which). The receptors were sampled from a female donor with ankylosing spondylitis or in good health (not recorded which). The CDR3 runs from the conserved cysteine through the conserved F or W. The order of the fields is J gene, D gene, V gene, clone size, CDR3 protein, CDR3 DNA. The D gene is left open where the match is weak. Clone size appears in some rows only: once, few, many, or a class for an expanded clone.

j_gene: TRBJ2-1; d_gene: -; v_gene: TRBV4-2; abundance: -; CDR3aa: CASSLGAGIYNEQFF; CDR3nt: TGTGCCAGCAGCCTTGGGGCGGGAATCTACAATGAGCAGTTCTTC
j_gene: TRBJ2-7; d_gene: -; v_gene: TRBV5-5; abundance: -; CDR3aa: CASSLGQAATHFEQSF; CDR3nt: TGTGCCAGCAGCTTGGGGCAGGCGGCGACTCACTTCGAGCAGTCCTTC
j_gene: TRBJ2-7; d_gene: -; v_gene: TRBV20-1; abundance: many; CDR3aa: CSASGVQSSYEQYF; CDR3nt: TGCAGTGCTAGTGGGGTCCAAAGCTCCTACGAGCAGTACTTC
j_gene: TRBJ2-3; d_gene: -; v_gene: TRBV6-1; abundance: -; CDR3aa: CASSQSGSPTDTQYF; CDR3nt: TGTGCCAGCAGCCAAAGCGGGTCCCCGACAGATACGCAGTATTTT
j_gene: TRBJ2-5; d_gene: -; v_gene: TRBV29-1; abundance: many; CDR3aa: CSSKGNDQETQYF; CDR3nt: TGCAGCTCCAAGGGAAACGACCAAGAGACCCAGTACTTC
j_gene: TRBJ1-4; d_gene: -; v_gene: TRBV5-6; abundance: many; CDR3aa: CASSLDGLNEKLFF; CDR3nt: TGTGCCAGCAGCTTAGACGGACTAAATGAAAAACTGTTTTTT
j_gene: TRBJ1-2; d_gene: -; v_gene: TRBV18; abundance: -; CDR3aa: CASSPEGDNYGYTF; CDR3nt: TGTGCCAGCTCACCAGAGGGGGACAACTATGGCTACACCTTC
j_gene: TRBJ1-6; d_gene: TRBD1; v_gene: TRBV2; abundance: many; CDR3aa: CASTPSTGVNSPLHF; CDR3nt: TGTGCCAGCACGCCCTCGACAGGGGTTAATTCACCCCTCCACTTT
j_gene: TRBJ2-6; d_gene: -; v_gene: TRBV2; abundance: -; CDR3aa: CASSDMGRPSGANVLTF; CDR3nt: TGTGCCAGCAGTGATATGGGCAGGCCCTCTGGGGCCAACGTCCTGACTTTC
j_gene: TRBJ2-1; d_gene: -; v_gene: TRBV20-1; abundance: many; CDR3aa: CSARFGRYNEQFF; CDR3nt: TGCAGTGCTAGGTTCGGGAGATACAATGAGCAGTTCTTC
j_gene: TRBJ2-3; d_gene: TRBD2; v_gene: TRBV5-1; abundance: few; CDR3aa: CASGLAGGSTDTQYF; CDR3nt: TGCGCCAGCGGACTAGCGGGGGGGAGCACAGATACGCAGTATTTT
j_gene: TRBJ2-2; d_gene: -; v_gene: TRBV4-3; abundance: many; CDR3aa: CASSPGQGGGRHGELFF; CDR3nt: TGCGCCAGCAGCCCAGGACAGGGTGGCGGGAGGCACGGGGAGCTGTTTTTT
j_gene: TRBJ2-1; d_gene: TRBD2; v_gene: TRBV5-1; abundance: many; CDR3aa: CASSPGLAGRNEQFF; CDR3nt: TGCGCCAGCAGCCCGGGACTAGCGGGACGCAATGAGCAGTTCTTC
j_gene: TRBJ1-5; d_gene: TRBD1; v_gene: TRBV20-1; abundance: many; CDR3aa: CSARDPHPGQVYPGGNQPQHF; CDR3nt: TGCAGTGCTAGAGACCCCCACCCGGGACAGGTCTACCCTGGGGGAAATCAGCCCCAGCATTTT
j_gene: TRBJ1-2; d_gene: TRBD1; v_gene: TRBV7-2; abundance: -; CDR3aa: CASSLTTGGFGYTF; CDR3nt: TGTGCCAGCAGCTTAACGACAGGGGGCTTTGGCTACACCTTC
j_gene: TRBJ2-5; d_gene: -; v_gene: TRBV7-8; abundance: -; CDR3aa: CASSPSDPRGTQYF; CDR3nt: TGTGCCAGCAGCCCCTCGGACCCGAGAGGGACCCAGTACTTC
j_gene: TRBJ2-7; d_gene: TRBD2; v_gene: TRBV20-1; abundance: many; CDR3aa: CSASGGSHYEQYF; CDR3nt: TGCAGTGCTAGTGGCGGGAGTCATTACGAGCAGTACTTC
j_gene: TRBJ2-6; d_gene: TRBD2; v_gene: TRBV10-3; abundance: many; CDR3aa: CAISGVSGGVLTF; CDR3nt: TGTGCCATCAGTGGTGTTTCGGGGGGCGTCCTGACTTTC
j_gene: TRBJ1-5; d_gene: -; v_gene: TRBV20-1; abundance: many; CDR3aa: CSASGGVDQPQHF; CDR3nt: TGCAGTGCTAGTGGAGGGGTCGATCAGCCCCAGCATTTT
j_gene: TRBJ1-1; d_gene: -; v_gene: TRBV27; abundance: many; CDR3aa: CASSLWGAEAFF; CDR3nt: TGTGCCAGCAGTTTATGGGGAGCTGAAGCTTTCTTT
j_gene: TRBJ2-1; d_gene: -; v_gene: TRBV7-6; abundance: -; CDR3aa: CASSPLAAPAYNEQFF; CDR3nt: TGTGCCAGCAGCCCGTTAGCAGCGCCCGCTTACAATGAGCAGTTCTTC
j_gene: TRBJ2-7; d_gene: TRBD1; v_gene: TRBV4-3; abundance: many; CDR3aa: CASSLELSWDSVAYEQYF; CDR3nt: TGCGCCAGCAGCCTAGAATTGTCTTGGGACAGCGTCGCCTACGAGCAGTACTTC
j_gene: TRBJ2-2; d_gene: -; v_gene: TRBV27; abundance: many; CDR3aa: CASSLYSRVGGELFF; CDR3nt: TGTGCCAGCAGTTTATACAGCAGGGTAGGAGGGGAGCTGTTTTTT
j_gene: TRBJ2-1; d_gene: TRBD2; v_gene: TRBV2; abundance: few; CDR3aa: CASSDFSGTDNEQFF; CDR3nt: TGTGCCAGCAGTGATTTTAGCGGGACCGACAATGAGCAGTTCTTC
j_gene: TRBJ2-5; d_gene: -; v_gene: TRBV12-3/TRBV12-4; abundance: many; CDR3aa: CASSRLETQYF; CDR3nt: TGTGCCAGCAGCCGCCTTGAGACCCAGTACTTC
j_gene: TRBJ1-6; d_gene: TRBD1; v_gene: TRBV28; abundance: few; CDR3aa: CASSYGTVYNSPLHF; CDR3nt: TGTGCCAGCAGTTATGGGACAGTCTATAATTCACCCCTCCACTTT
j_gene: TRBJ1-6; d_gene: -; v_gene: TRBV7-2; abundance: -; CDR3aa: CASSLGVPYNSPLHF; CDR3nt: TGTGCCAGCAGCTTAGGGGTGCCCTATAATTCACCCCTCCACTTT
j_gene: TRBJ2-1; d_gene: TRBD2; v_gene: TRBV3-1; abundance: -; CDR3aa: CASSEEGGSSYNEQFF; CDR3nt: TGTGCCAGCAGCGAAGAAGGCGGGAGCTCCTACAATGAGCAGTTCTTC
j_gene: TRBJ2-3; d_gene: TRBD2; v_gene: TRBV11-2; abundance: many; CDR3aa: CASSHRRSGRIRNTQYF; CDR3nt: TGTGCCAGCAGCCACCGGCGTAGCGGGAGAATACGGAATACGCAGTATTTT
j_gene: TRBJ1-3; d_gene: -; v_gene: TRBV6-1; abundance: many; CDR3aa: CASRDSGNTIYF; CDR3nt: TGTGCCAGTCGAGACTCTGGAAACACCATATATTTT
j_gene: TRBJ2-1; d_gene: TRBD2; v_gene: TRBV3-1; abundance: many; CDR3aa: CASGSGSYNEQFF; CDR3nt: TGTGCCAGTGGTAGCGGGAGCTACAATGAGCAGTTCTTC
j_gene: TRBJ1-6; d_gene: -; v_gene: TRBV9; abundance: many; CDR3aa: CASSVEPSSYNSPLHF; CDR3nt: TGTGCCAGCAGCGTAGAACCGAGCTCCTATAATTCACCCCTCCACTTT
j_gene: TRBJ2-1; d_gene: TRBD2; v_gene: TRBV7-2; abundance: many; CDR3aa: CASSSLAGGNNEQFF; CDR3nt: TGTGCCAGCAGCTCACTAGCGGGGGGAAACAATGAGCAGTTCTTC
j_gene: TRBJ2-4; d_gene: -; v_gene: TRBV28; abundance: -; CDR3aa: CASSPADDVGSKNIQYF; CDR3nt: TGTGCCAGCAGTCCAGCGGACGACGTCGGGAGCAAAAACATTCAGTACTTC
j_gene: TRBJ2-1; d_gene: -; v_gene: TRBV12-3/TRBV12-4; abundance: few; CDR3aa: CASSFASDGYSEQFF; CDR3nt: TGTGCCAGCAGTTTCGCAAGCGATGGATACAGTGAGCAGTTCTTC
j_gene: TRBJ1-2; d_gene: -; v_gene: TRBV7-9; abundance: -; CDR3aa: CASSFTSGNYGYTF; CDR3nt: TGTGCCAGCAGCTTTACATCAGGGAACTATGGCTACACCTTC
j_gene: TRBJ2-1; d_gene: TRBD2; v_gene: TRBV20-1; abundance: few; CDR3aa: CSARWLAGWNEQFF; CDR3nt: TGCAGTGCTAGATGGCTAGCGGGGTGGAATGAGCAGTTCTTC
j_gene: TRBJ1-2; d_gene: -; v_gene: TRBV12-3/TRBV12-4; abundance: many; CDR3aa: CASSSRTLAQGVGYTF; CDR3nt: TGTGCCAGCAGCTCCCGGACCTTAGCACAGGGAGTGGGCTACACCTTC
j_gene: TRBJ2-4; d_gene: TRBD1; v_gene: TRBV3-1; abundance: -; CDR3aa: CASSIGTGMAAKNIQYF; CDR3nt: TGTGCCAGCTCCATCGGGACAGGGATGGCAGCCAAAAACATTCAGTACTTC
j_gene: TRBJ2-2; d_gene: TRBD1; v_gene: TRBV24-1; abundance: -; CDR3aa: CATSGTGDTGELFF; CDR3nt: TGTGCCACCTCAGGGACAGGGGACACCGGGGAGCTGTTTTTT
j_gene: TRBJ2-1; d_gene: TRBD2; v_gene: TRBV11-2; abundance: -; CDR3aa: CASSQGLAGEDSFF; CDR3nt: TGTGCCAGCAGCCAGGGACTAGCGGGAGAGGATTCGTTCTTC
j_gene: TRBJ2-1; d_gene: TRBD2; v_gene: TRBV20-1; abundance: many; CDR3aa: CSASSGSAYNEQFF; CDR3nt: TGCAGTGCCTCAAGCGGGAGTGCCTACAATGAGCAGTTCTTC
j_gene: TRBJ1-3; d_gene: -; v_gene: TRBV11-2; abundance: many; CDR3aa: CASSFVGNTIYF; CDR3nt: TGTGCCAGCAGCTTTGTCGGAAACACCATATATTTT
j_gene: TRBJ1-3; d_gene: -; v_gene: TRBV29-1; abundance: many; CDR3aa: CSVRATLSGNTIYF; CDR3nt: TGCAGCGTTCGGGCCACACTCTCTGGAAACACCATATATTTT
j_gene: TRBJ2-7; d_gene: -; v_gene: TRBV11-2; abundance: many; CDR3aa: CASSLDGLDYEQYF; CDR3nt: TGTGCCAGCAGCTTAGATGGGCTGGACTACGAGCAGTACTTC
j_gene: TRBJ2-1; d_gene: -; v_gene: TRBV6-4; abundance: -; CDR3aa: CASSPLVTGFADNEQFF; CDR3nt: TGTGCCAGCAGTCCTCTCGTCACAGGGTTCGCGGACAATGAGCAGTTCTTC
j_gene: TRBJ2-7; d_gene: TRBD1; v_gene: TRBV28; abundance: few; CDR3aa: CASRAGVLGQGFQGHEQYF; CDR3nt: TGTGCCAGCAGAGCCGGGGTCCTCGGACAGGGATTTCAGGGGCACGAGCAGTACTTC
j_gene: TRBJ2-7; d_gene: -; v_gene: TRBV5-5; abundance: many; CDR3aa: CASSLVQGIGYEQYF; CDR3nt: TGTGCCAGCAGCTTGGTGCAGGGCATAGGCTACGAGCAGTACTTC
j_gene: TRBJ2-2; d_gene: -; v_gene: TRBV7-8; abundance: few; CDR3aa: CASSRPTGELFF; CDR3nt: TGTGCCAGCAGCCGACCCACCGGGGAGCTGTTTTTT
j_gene: TRBJ2-7; d_gene: -; v_gene: TRBV28; abundance: many; CDR3aa: CASSFHLAGLSYEQYF; CDR3nt: TGTGCCAGCAGTTTCCACCTGGCGGGCCTGTCCTACGAGCAGTACTTC
j_gene: TRBJ2-7; d_gene: -; v_gene: TRBV3-1; abundance: many; CDR3aa: CASSDRHYEQYF; CDR3nt: TGTGCCAGCAGCGACCGGCACTACGAGCAGTACTTC
j_gene: TRBJ2-1; d_gene: -; v_gene: TRBV24-1; abundance: many; CDR3aa: CATKDRGAGLASNEQFF; CDR3nt: TGTGCCACCAAGGACAGGGGAGCGGGACTAGCTTCCAATGAGCAGTTCTTC
j_gene: TRBJ2-1; d_gene: TRBD1; v_gene: TRBV2; abundance: few; CDR3aa: CASSERGRGNEQFF; CDR3nt: TGTGCCAGCAGTGAACGTGGCAGGGGGAATGAGCAGTTCTTC
j_gene: TRBJ2-7; d_gene: TRBD1; v_gene: TRBV10-3; abundance: -; CDR3aa: CATRGTGSYEQYF; CDR3nt: TGTGCCACCCGGGGGACAGGGTCCTACGAGCAGTACTTC